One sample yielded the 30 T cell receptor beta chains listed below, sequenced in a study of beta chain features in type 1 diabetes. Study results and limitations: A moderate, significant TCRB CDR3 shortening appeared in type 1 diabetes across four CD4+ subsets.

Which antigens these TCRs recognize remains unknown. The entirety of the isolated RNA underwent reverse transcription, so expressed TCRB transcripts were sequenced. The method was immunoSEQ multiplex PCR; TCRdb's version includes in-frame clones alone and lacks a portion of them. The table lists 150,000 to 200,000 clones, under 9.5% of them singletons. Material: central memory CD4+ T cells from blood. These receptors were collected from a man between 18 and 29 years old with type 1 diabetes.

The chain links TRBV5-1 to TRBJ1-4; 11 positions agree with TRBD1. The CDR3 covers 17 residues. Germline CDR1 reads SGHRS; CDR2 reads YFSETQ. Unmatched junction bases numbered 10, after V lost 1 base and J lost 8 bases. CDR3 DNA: TGCGCCAGCAGCTTGAATCCCCGGACAGGGGGCGAAGAAAAACTGTTTTTT. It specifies CASSLNPRTGGEEKLFF.

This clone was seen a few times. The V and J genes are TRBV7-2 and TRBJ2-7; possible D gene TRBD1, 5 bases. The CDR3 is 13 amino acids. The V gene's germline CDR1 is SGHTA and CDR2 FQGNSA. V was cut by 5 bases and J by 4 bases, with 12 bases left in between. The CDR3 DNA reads TGTGCCAGCAGCCTTGACAGAACATACGAGCAGTACTTC. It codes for CASSLDRTYEQYF.

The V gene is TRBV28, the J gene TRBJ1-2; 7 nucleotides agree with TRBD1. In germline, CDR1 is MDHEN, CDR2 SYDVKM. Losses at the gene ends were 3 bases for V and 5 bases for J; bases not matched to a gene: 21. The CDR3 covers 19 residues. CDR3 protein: CASSFRDIGTASRSYGYTF. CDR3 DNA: TGTGCCAGCAGTTTCAGGGACATAGGGACAGCGAGTCGTTCGTATGGCTACACCTTC.

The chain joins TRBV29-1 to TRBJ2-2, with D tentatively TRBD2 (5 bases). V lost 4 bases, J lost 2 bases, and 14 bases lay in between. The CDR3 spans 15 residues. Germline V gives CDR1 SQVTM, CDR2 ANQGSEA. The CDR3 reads CSVVVRGSNTGELFF. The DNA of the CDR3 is TGCAGCGTTGTTGTCCGGGGATCTAACACCGGGGAGCTGTTTTTT.

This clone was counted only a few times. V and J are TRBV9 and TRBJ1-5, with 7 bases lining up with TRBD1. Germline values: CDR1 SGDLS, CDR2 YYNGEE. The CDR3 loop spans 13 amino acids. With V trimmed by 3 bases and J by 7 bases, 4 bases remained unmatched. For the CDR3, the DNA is TGTGCCAGCAGCGCCAGGGGGAACCAGCCCCAGCATTTT. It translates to CASSARGNQPQHF.

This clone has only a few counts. The CDR3 DNA is TGTGCCAGCTCACCAGGGAGGAGCTCCTACAATGAGCAGTTCTTC. As protein: CASSPGRSSYNEQFF. The chain recombines TRBV18 with TRBJ2-1; TRBD2 might be the D (6 bases). CDR3 size: 15 residues. Trimming removed 2 bases from V and 0 bases from J, with 8 bases in between. The germline CDR1 and CDR2 sequences are KGHSH and LQKENI.

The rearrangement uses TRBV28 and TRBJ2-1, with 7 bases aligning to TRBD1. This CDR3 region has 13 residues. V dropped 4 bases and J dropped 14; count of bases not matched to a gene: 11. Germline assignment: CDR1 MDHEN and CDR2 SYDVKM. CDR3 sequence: CASSYPGDSSKFF. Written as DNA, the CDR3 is TGTGCCAGCAGTTATCCCGGGGACAGCAGTAAGTTCTTC.

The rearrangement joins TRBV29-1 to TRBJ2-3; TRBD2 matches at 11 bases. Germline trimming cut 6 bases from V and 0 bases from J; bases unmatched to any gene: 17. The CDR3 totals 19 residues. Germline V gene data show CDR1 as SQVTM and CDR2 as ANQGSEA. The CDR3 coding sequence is TGCAGCGTCAAACAAGGGTCGACTAGCGGGGAATCTAGCACAGATACGCAGTATTTT. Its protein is CSVKQGSTSGESSTDTQYF.

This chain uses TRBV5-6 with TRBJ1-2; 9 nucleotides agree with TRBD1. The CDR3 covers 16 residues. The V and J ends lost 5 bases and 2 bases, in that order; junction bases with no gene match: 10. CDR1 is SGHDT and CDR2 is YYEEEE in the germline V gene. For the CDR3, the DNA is TGTGCCAGCAGATTGTCCGGGACAGGGACCAACTATGGCTACACCTTC. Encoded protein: CASRLSGTGTNYGYTF. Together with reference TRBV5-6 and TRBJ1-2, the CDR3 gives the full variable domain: DAGVTQSPTHLIKTRGQQVTLRCSPKSGHDTVSWYQQALGQGPQFIFQYYEEEERQRGNFPDRFSGHQFPNYSSELNVNALLLGDSALYLCASRLSGTGTNYGYTFGSGTRLTVV.

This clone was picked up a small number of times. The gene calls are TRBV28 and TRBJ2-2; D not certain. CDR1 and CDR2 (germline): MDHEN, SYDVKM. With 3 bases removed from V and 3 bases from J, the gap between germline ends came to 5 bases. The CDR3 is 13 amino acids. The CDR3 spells CASSLADTGELFF. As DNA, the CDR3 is TGTGCCAGCAGTTTGGCCGACACCGGGGAGCTGTTTTTT.

The CDR3 loop reads CASSFTSGEGEQFF. CDR3 bases: TGTGCCAGCAGCTTCACTAGCGGAGAAGGTGAGCAGTTCTTC. The chain joins TRBV7-9 to TRBJ2-1; TRBD2 agrees at 8 bases. V trimming: 3 bases; J trimming: 9 bases; junction bases outside the gene matches: 7. Germline CDR1 reads SEHNR; CDR2 reads FQNEAQ (reference sequence). The CDR3 has 14 residues.

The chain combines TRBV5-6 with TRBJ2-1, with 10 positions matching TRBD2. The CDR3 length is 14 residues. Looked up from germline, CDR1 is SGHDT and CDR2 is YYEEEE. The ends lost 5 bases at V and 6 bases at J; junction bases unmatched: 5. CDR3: CASRSSGSPNEQFF. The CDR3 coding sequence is TGTGCCAGCAGATCTAGCGGGAGCCCCAATGAGCAGTTCTTC. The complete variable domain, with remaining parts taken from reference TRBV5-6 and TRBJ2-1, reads DAGVTQSPTHLIKTRGQQVTLRCSPKSGHDTVSWYQQALGQGPQFIFQYYEEEERQRGNFPDRFSGHQFPNYSSELNVNALLLGDSALYLCASRSSGSPNEQFFGPGTRLTVL.

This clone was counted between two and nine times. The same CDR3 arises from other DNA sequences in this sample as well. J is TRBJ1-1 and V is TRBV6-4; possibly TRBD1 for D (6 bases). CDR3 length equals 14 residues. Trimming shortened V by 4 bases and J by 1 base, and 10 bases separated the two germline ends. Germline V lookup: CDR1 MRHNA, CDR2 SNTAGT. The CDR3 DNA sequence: TGTGCCAGCAGTGCGGTGGGGGCGAACACTGAAGCTTTCTTT. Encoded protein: CASSAVGANTEAFF.

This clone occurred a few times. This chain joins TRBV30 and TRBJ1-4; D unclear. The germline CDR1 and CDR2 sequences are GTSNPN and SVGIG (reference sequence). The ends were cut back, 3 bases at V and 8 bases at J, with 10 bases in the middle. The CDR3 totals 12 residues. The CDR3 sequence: CAWRLSGEKLFF. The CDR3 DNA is TGTGCCTGGAGACTCAGCGGGGAAAAACTGTTTTTT.

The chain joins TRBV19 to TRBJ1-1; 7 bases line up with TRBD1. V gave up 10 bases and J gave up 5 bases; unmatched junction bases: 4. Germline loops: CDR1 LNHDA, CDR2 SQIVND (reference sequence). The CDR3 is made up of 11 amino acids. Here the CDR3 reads CATADRTEAFF. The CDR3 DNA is TGTGCCACCGCGGACAGGACTGAAGCTTTCTTT.

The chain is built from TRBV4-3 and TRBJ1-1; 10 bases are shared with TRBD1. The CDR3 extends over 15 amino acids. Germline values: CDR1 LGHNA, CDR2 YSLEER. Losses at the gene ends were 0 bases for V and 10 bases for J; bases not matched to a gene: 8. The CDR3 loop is CASSQDWDRGGRAFF. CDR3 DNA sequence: TGCGCCAGCAGCCAAGATTGGGACAGGGGAGGTCGAGCTTTCTTT.

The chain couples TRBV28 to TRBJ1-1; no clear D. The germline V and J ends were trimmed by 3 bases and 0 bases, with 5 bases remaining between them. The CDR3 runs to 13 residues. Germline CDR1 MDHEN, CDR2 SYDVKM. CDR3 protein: CASSLRMNTEAFF. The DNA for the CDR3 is TGTGCCAGCAGTTTGAGGATGAACACTGAAGCTTTCTTT.

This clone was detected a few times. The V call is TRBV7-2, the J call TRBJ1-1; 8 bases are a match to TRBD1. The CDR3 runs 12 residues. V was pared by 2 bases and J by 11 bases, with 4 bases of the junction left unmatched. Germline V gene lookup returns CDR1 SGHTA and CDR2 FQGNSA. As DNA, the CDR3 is TGTGCCAGCAGCTTACTGGACAGGGTTGCTTTCTTT. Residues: CASSLLDRVAFF.

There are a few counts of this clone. DNA of the CDR3: TGTGCCAGCAGCTTGGCCTCCAAAAATCAGGGCATTCAGTACTTC. Residues: CASSLASKNQGIQYF. The rearrangement links TRBV5-6 to TRBJ2-4, with TRBD1 as a possible D gene (5 bases). Germline loops: CDR1 SGHDT, CDR2 YYEEEE. Trimming pared 0 bases from V and 9 bases from J, leaving 16 bases between. This CDR3 comprises 15 residues.

CDR3 sequence (DNA): TGTGCCAGCTCATCGACAGTGGCAGATACGCAGTATTTT. Its translation: CASSSTVADTQYF. The J gene is TRBJ2-3, the V gene TRBV18, with a weak D call TRBD1 (5 bases). The V end was cut by 5 bases, the J end by 4 bases, with 10 bases between. CDR3 length: 13 residues. Germline V gives CDR1 KGHSH, CDR2 LQKENI.

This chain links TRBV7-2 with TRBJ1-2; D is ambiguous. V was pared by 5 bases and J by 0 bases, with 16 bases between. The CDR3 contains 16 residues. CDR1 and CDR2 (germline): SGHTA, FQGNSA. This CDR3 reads CASSGSSGEANYGYTF. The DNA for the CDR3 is TGTGCCAGCAGCGGTTCCAGCGGGGAGGCTAACTATGGCTACACCTTC.

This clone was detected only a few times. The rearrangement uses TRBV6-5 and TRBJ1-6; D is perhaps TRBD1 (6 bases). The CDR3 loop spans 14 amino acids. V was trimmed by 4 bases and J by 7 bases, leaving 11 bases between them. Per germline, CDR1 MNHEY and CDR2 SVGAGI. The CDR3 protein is CASSSRQANSPLHF. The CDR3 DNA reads TGTGCCAGCAGTTCGCGACAGGCAAATTCACCCCTCCACTTT.

In DNA form, the CDR3 reads TGTGCCAGCAGCGTAGACTCAGATACGCAGTATTTT. Translation: CASSVDSDTQYF. V usage is TRBV9 and J usage is TRBJ2-3; D unresolved. With 0 bases removed from V and 4 bases from J, the gap between germline ends came to 3 bases. The CDR3 length is 12 residues. Looked up from germline, CDR1 is SGDLS and CDR2 is YYNGEE.

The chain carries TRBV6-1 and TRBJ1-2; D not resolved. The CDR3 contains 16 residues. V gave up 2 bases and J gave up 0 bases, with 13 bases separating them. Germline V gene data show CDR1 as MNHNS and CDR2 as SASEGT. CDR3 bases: TGTGCCAGCAGTGAACTTGGAGGAATTGCTAACTATGGCTACACCTTC. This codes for CASSELGGIANYGYTF.

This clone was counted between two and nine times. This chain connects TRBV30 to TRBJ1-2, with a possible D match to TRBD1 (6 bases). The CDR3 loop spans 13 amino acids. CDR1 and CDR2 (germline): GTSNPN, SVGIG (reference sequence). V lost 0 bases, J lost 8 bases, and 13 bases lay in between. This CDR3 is CAWSVAGTWGYTF. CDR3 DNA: TGTGCCTGGAGTGTAGCGGGGACATGGGGCTACACCTTC.

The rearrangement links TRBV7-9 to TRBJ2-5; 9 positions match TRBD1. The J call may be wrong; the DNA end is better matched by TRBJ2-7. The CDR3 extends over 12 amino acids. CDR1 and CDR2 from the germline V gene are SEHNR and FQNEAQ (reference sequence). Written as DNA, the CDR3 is TGTGCCAGCAGCCAGACAGGGGGCGAGCAGTACTTC. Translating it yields CASSQTGGEQYF.

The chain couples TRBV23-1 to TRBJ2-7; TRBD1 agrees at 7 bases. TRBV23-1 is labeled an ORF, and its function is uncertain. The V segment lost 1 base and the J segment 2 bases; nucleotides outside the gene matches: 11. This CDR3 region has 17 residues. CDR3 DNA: TGCGCCAGCAGTCAATTCGGACCGGGACAGCAGACCTACGAGCAGTACTTC. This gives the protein CASSQFGPGQQTYEQYF.

CDR3: CASSRQGGNQPQHF. CDR3 sequence (DNA): TGCGCCAGCAGCCGACAGGGGGGAAATCAGCCCCAGCATTTT. This sequence joins TRBV4-1 and TRBJ1-5, with 9 bases fitting TRBD1. Germline V gene sequence: CDR1 MGHRA, CDR2 YSYEKL. The CDR3 extends over 14 amino acids. With V trimmed by 4 bases and J by 4 bases, 2 bases remained unmatched.

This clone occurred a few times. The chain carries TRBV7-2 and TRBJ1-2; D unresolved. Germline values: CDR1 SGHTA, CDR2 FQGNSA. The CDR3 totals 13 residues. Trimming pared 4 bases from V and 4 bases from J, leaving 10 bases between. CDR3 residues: CASSSPSGYGYTF. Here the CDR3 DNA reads TGTGCCAGCAGCTCACCCTCCGGCTATGGCTACACCTTC.

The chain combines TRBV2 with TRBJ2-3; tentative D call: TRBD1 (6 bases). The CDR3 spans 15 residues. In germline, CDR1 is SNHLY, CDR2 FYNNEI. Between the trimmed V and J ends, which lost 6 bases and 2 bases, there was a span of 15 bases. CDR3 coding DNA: TGTGCCAGCAGGAGGGGGTCGGTCTTCACAGATACGCAGTATTTT. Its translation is CASRRGSVFTDTQYF. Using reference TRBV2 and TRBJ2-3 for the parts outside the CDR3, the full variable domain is EPEVTQTPSHQVTQMGQEVILRCVPISNHLYFYWYRQILGQKVEFLVSFYNNEISEKSEIFDDQFSVERPDGSNFTLKIRSTKLEDSAMYFCASRRGSVFTDTQYFGPGTRLTVL.